This paragraph reports one TCR beta chain. No antigen is known for it. Base qualities are not at hand, and no much larger clone is one base apart. The record originates from a study of blood T cell repertoires in COVID-19 (dated by TCRdb to about 2020). The study in broad terms: Samples covering the acute and convalescent phases of COVID-19 were provided by collaborators in the United States, Italy and Spain. The material from the prospective study consisted of cDNA or gDNA derived from T cells, B-cell-depleted T cells, or PBMCs. The dataset comprised deeply sampled blood TCRbeta repertoires from subjects exposed to, actively infected with, or recovered from COVID-19. The repertoires were made available in a free public database intended to serve as a resource for research on the immune response to SARS-CoV-2. Samples came from the ongoing ImmuneRACE study (first 160 participants) plus 1,254 subjects from 6 global collaborators. The sample metadata nearly always contained a de-identified subject ID, COVID-19 status, age in years and sex. HLA class I and class II types, where available, came from metadata supplied by the sample provider rather than from assay-based typing.

Each collaborating institution followed its own protocols to collect whole blood in K2EDTA tubes. For TCRbeta analysis, collaborator samples were shipped as frozen whole blood, as isolated PBMCs, or as DNA extracted from either sample type. V ends up 7 bases short and J 10 bases short, with an unmatched junction base count of 10. The CDR3 covers 15 residues, taking in both the cysteine and the phenylalanine. Only CDR3 DNA remains: 45 bases, in frame from the first base. Looking up the germline V gene (reference sequence) yields CDR1 LGHDT and CDR2 YNNKEL. TCRbeta CDR3 regions were amplified from genomic DNA by means of the immunoSEQ Assay, a bias-controlled multiplex PCR. The original methods were these. Within the assay, amplification of reference gene primers was used to estimate how many nucleated cells each sample contained. To quantify the absolute abundance of each unique TCRbeta CDR3 rearrangement, sequence reads were collapsed and filtered. For each sample, productive Simpson clonality was calculated as the square root of Simpson's diversity index across productive rearrangements. Not all clones reach the TCRdb copy of this immuneACCESS table, which keeps in-frame sequences only. Checked studies attribute under half of the gap to unresolved V genes and leave the rest unexplained. The DNA was the basis for D and trimming; V, J and clone size are from that table. The sample table shows tens of thousands of clones, and around 85% are seen once. Of the sample, 44% is held by the ten largest clones.

Broad study findings and their caveats: Clinical and demographic metadata were provided uncurated, with the amount varying by source and participant.

Recombination connected TRBV3-1 (or the pseudogene TRBV3-2) to TRBJ2-1; 13 central nucleotides agree with TRBD2. This clonotype originated in a man in his 60s with active or convalescent COVID-19. The sequenced sample consisted of peripheral blood. The DNA sequence follows: TGTGCCAGCACCGGGTTGGGACTAGCGGGAACCGAGCAGTTCTTC. Its product reads: CASTGLGLAGTEQFF.